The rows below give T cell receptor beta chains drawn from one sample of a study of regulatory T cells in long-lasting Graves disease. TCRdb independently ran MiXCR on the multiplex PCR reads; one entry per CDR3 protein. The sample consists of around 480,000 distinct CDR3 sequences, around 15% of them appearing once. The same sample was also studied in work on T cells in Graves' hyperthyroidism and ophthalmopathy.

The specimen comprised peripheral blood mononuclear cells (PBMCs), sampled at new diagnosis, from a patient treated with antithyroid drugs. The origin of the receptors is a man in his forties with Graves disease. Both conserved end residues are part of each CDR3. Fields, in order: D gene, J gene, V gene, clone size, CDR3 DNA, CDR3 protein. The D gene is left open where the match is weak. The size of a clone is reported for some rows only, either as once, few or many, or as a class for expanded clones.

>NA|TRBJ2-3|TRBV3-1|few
TGTGCCAGCAGCCAAGAGTGGGGTAGCGTTGCCGATACGCAGTATTTT
CASSQEWGSVADTQYF
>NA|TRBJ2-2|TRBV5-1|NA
TGCGCCAGCAGCTTGGGTTACCGCACGACGTCGGGCACCGGGGAGCTGTTTTTT
CASSLGYRTTSGTGELFF
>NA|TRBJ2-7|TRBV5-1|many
TGCGCCAGCAGCTTGGATAGCTCTCTCGAGCAGTACTTC
CASSLDSSLEQYF
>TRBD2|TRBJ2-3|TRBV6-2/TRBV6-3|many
TGTGCCAGCAGTTACTCGCCTAGCGGGTCTCGCACAGATACGCAGTATTTT
CASSYSPSGSRTDTQYF
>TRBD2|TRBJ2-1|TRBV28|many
TGTGCCAGCAGTTTGGCGGGAGGCGCCTCCTACAATGAGCAGTTCTTC
CASSLAGGASYNEQFF
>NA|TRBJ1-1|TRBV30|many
TGTGCCTGGAGTTCCAAGACAGTGAACACTGAAGCTTTCTTT
CAWSSKTVNTEAFF
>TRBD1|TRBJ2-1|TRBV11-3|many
TGTGCCAGCAGCTCCCCCTGGACAGGATACAATGAGCAGTTCTTC
CASSSPWTGYNEQFF
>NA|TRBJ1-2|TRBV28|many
TGTGCCAGCAGGGGGCCGTTTGACTATGGCTACACCTTC
CASRGPFDYGYTF
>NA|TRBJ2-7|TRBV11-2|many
TGTGCCAGCAGCCCCAGATTGGGGGTGGGCGAGCAGTACTTC
CASSPRLGVGEQYF
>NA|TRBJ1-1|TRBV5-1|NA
TGCGCCAGCAGCTGGGGGGGGCCTGATGAAGCTTTCTTT
CASSWGGPDEAFF
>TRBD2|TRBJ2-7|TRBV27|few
TGTGCCAGCAGTTTATTAACCGGACGGACTAGCAGCACCTACGAGCAGTACTTC
CASSLLTGRTSSTYEQYF
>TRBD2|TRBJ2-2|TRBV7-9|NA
TGTGCCAGCAGCGCCCTTTTACGGGGCGGGAGTAGGACCGGGGAGCTGTTTTTT
CASSALLRGGSRTGELFF
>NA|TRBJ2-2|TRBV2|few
TGTGCCAGCGCGCCGGGGGGCTACACCGGGGAGCTGTTTTTT
CASAPGGYTGELFF
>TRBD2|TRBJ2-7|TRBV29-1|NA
TGCAGCGGCCGGGACTATAGCTCCTACGAGCAGTACTTC
CSGRDYSSYEQYF
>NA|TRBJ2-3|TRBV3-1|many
TGTGCCAGCAGCCAAAGGCACGGCACAGATACGCAGTATTTT
CASSQRHGTDTQYF
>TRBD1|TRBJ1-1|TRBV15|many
TGTGCCACCAGCAGACAAGACAGGGGCGCTTTCTTT
CATSRQDRGAFF
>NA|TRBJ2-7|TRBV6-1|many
TGTGCCAGCAAGGAGCGGAGTAAAAACGAGCAGTACTTC
CASKERSKNEQYF
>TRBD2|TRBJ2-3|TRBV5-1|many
TGCGCCAGTCAGCGGGAACTCCGGTCAGATACGCAGTATTTT
CASQRELRSDTQYF
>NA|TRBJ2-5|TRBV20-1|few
TGCAGTGCTAGAGATCGGAACCAAGAGACCCAGTACTTC
CSARDRNQETQYF
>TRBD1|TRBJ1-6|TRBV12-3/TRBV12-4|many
TGTGCCAGCAGTTTCGACAGGGTCCCTTCACCCCTCCACTTT
CASSFDRVPSPLHF
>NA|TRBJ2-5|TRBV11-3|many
TGTGCCAGCTCCCGAGGGTCCACGGAGACCCAGTACTTC
CASSRGSTETQYF
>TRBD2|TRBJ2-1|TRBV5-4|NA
TGTGCCAGCAGCCTTCGGGCTAGCGGAACCTACAATGAGCAGTTCTTC
CASSLRASGTYNEQFF
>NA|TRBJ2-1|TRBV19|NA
TGTGCCAGTAGTATCAAGCGAAGTCCCTACAATGAGCAGTTCTTC
CASSIKRSPYNEQFF
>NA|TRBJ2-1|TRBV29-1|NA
TGCAGCGTTGCTGATTCGGATGAGCAGTTCTTC
CSVADSDEQFF
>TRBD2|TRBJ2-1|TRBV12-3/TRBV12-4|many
TGTGCCAGCAGTTCCCTAGCGGGAGACCACAATGAGCAGTTCTTC
CASSSLAGDHNEQFF
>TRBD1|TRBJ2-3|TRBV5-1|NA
TGCGCCAGCAGTTGGACCGGGACAGGAGGCACAGATACGCAGTATTTT
CASSWTGTGGTDTQYF
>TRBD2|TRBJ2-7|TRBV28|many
TGTGCCAGCATCAGCGGGGGAATATACGAGCAGTACTTC
CASISGGIYEQYF
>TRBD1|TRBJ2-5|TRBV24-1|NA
TGTGCCACCAGTGACCCCGGACAGGGAGAGACCCAGTACTTC
CATSDPGQGETQYF
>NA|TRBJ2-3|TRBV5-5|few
TGTGCCAGCAGCTGGGACCCGCTAGATACGCAGTATTTT
CASSWDPLDTQYF
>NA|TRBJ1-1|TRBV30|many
TGTGCCTGGAGTGGAGGGTGGACTGAAGCTTTCTTT
CAWSGGWTEAFF
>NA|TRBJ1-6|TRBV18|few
TGTGCCAGCTCACCACGTCAGAATAATTCACCCCTCCACTTT
CASSPRQNNSPLHF
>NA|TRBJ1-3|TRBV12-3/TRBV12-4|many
TGTGCCAGCAGTCTCAGGACGGTTCGCTCTGGAAACACCATATATTTT
CASSLRTVRSGNTIYF
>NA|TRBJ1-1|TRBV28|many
TGTGCCAGCAGTTTATGGGGGGCGGAAGCTTTCTTT
CASSLWGAEAFF
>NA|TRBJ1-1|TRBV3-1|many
TGTGCCAGCAGCCCGGACACCGGGAACACTGAAGCTTTCTTT
CASSPDTGNTEAFF
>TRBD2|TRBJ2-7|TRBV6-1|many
TGTGCCAGCCTCAAAGGTCCCGGGACAGGGGGGACTAGCGGGAGGGCCGGATCCTACGAGCAGTACTTC
CASLKGPGTGGTSGRAGSYEQYF
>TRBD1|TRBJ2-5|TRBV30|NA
TGTGCCTGGAGTGTGGGACAGGGCACCGAGACCCAGTACTTC
CAWSVGQGTETQYF
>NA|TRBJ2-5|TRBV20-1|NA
TGCAGTGCGGTTGAGCAAGCACAAGAGACCCAGTACTTC
CSAVEQAQETQYF
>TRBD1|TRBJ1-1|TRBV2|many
TGTGCCAGCATGCCAGGGGGAAACACTGAAGCTTTCTTT
CASMPGGNTEAFF
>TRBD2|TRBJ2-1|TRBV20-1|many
TGCAGTGCTGGGACTGGCGGGAGGGTTGATGAGGAGCAGTTCTTC
CSAGTGGRVDEEQFF
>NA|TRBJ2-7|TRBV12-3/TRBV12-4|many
TGTGCCAGCAGTTTAGGGGACATGCTGAGCTCCTACGAGCAGTACTTC
CASSLGDMLSSYEQYF
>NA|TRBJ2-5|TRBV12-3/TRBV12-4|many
TGTGCCAGCAGGTTTGGTGAAGAGACCCAGTACTTC
CASRFGEETQYF
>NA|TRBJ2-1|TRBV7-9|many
TGTGCCAGCAGCCCCGCTCGAAAGGACTACATCAACGGGAATGAGCAGTTCTTC
CASSPARKDYINGNEQFF
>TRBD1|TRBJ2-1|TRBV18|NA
TGTGCCAGCTCACCGGGACAGGGTAACAATGAGCAGTTCTTC
CASSPGQGNNEQFF
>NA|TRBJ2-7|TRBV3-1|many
TGTGCCAGCAGCCAAGAGCCAGCCTTACCAGGGTACGAGCAGTACTTC
CASSQEPALPGYEQYF